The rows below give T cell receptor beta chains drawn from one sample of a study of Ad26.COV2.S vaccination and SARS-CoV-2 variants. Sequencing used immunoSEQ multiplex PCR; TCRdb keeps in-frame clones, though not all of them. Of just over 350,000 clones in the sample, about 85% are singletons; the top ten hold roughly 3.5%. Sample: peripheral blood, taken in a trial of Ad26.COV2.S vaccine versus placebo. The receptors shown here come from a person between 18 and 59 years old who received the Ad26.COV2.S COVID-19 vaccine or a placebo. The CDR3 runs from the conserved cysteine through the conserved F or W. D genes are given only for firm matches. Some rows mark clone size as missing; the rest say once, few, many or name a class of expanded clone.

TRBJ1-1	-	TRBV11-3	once	TGTGCCAGCAGCTTAGATGAGAGGGGGAACACTGAAGCTTTCTTT	CASSLDERGNTEAFF
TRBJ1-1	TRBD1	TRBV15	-	TGTGCCACCCAAGTTAGGAGACAGGGCAACACTGAAGCTTTCTTT	CATQVRRQGNTEAFF
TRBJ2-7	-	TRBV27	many	TGTGCCAGCAGTTTAAGGCCAGGTTCCTACGAGCAGTACTTC	CASSLRPGSYEQYF
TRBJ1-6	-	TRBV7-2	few	TGTGCCAGCAGCACCTGGACGCTGGCGTATTCACCCCTCCACTTT	CASSTWTLAYSPLHF
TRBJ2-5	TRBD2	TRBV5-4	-	TGTGCCAGCAGCTCGGGGACTAGCTTTTCCCAAGAGACCCAGTACTTC	CASSSGTSFSQETQYF
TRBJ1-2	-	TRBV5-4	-	TGTGCCAGCAGCTTGGGTGGGGTTAACTCCTATGGCTACACCTTC	CASSLGGVNSYGYTF
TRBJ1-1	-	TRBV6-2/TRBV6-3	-	TGTGCCAGCAGTCCACAGGGATTGGGCACTGAAGCTTTCTTT	CASSPQGLGTEAFF
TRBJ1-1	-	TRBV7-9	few	TGTGCCAGCAGCTCCGAGGGGAACACTGAAGCTTTCTTT	CASSSEGNTEAFF
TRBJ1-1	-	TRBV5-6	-	TGTGCCAGCAGCTTGTCGGGGGCAGGGTTCAAGAACACTGAAGCTTTCTTT	CASSLSGAGFKNTEAFF
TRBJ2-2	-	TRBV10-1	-	TGCGCCAGCAGTAAAAGGGCCGGGGAGCTGTTTTTT	CASSKRAGELFF
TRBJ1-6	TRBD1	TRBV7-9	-	TGTGCCAGCAGCTTTTGGACAGGGGATAATTCACCCCTCCACTTT	CASSFWTGDNSPLHF
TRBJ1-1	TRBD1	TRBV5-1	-	TGCGCCAGCAGCTTGGAAGGGACAGAGAACACTGAAGCTTTCTTT	CASSLEGTENTEAFF
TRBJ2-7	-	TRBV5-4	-	TGTGCCAGCAGCTTGGCCGGGACCAACGAGCAGTACTTC	CASSLAGTNEQYF
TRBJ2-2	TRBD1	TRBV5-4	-	TGTGCCAGCAGCTTGGGGGGACAGGGCGGGACCGGGGAGCTGTTTTTT	CASSLGGQGGTGELFF
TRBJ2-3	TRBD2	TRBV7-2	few	TGTGCCAGCAGCTTAACTCGCACTAGCGAGGTGGATACGCAGTATTTT	CASSLTRTSEVDTQYF
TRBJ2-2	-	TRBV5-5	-	TGTGCCAGCAAATCTCCCCCCCTCGCGAACACCGGGGAGCTGTTTTTT	CASKSPPLANTGELFF
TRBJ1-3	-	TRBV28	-	TGTGCCAGCAGTTTCAGGGCTGCTGGAAACACCATATATTTT	CASSFRAAGNTIYF
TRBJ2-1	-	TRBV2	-	TGTGCCATAGGGGCAGACAATGAGCAGTTCTTC	CAIGADNEQFF
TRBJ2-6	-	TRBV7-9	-	TGTGCCAGCAGCCCATCTCGGGCCAGGGGGGCCAACGTCCTGACTTTC	CASSPSRARGANVLTF
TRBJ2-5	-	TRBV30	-	TGTGCCTGGACTGAAGCCGGAAGGACCCAGTACTTC	CAWTEAGRTQYF
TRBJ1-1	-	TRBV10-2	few	TGCGCCAGCAGGTTAACAGTGAACACTGAAGCTTTCTTT	CASRLTVNTEAFF
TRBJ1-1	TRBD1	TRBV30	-	TGTGCCTGGAGTGTAGGGACAGGGGGGAGCACTGAAGCTTTCTTT	CAWSVGTGGSTEAFF
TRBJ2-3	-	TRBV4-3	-	TGCGCCAGCAGCCAAGAATCCTTGTATGGCGGCCACAGCACAGATACGCAGTATTTT	CASSQESLYGGHSTDTQYF
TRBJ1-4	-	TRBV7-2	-	TGTGCCAGCAGCTCGGTTTCTGTCGTATCTAATGAAAAACTGTTTTTT	CASSSVSVVSNEKLFF
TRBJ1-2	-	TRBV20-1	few	TGCAGTGCTAGTCGGGTCAGATCGGGCTACACCTTC	CSASRVRSGYTF
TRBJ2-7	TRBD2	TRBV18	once	TGTGCCAGCTCGAGAACTAGCGGGAGTCCCGAGCAGTACTTC	CASSRTSGSPEQYF
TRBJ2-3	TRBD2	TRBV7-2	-	TGTGCCAGCAGCTTTGGCGGGGGGGCCCCAGATACGCAGTATTTT	CASSFGGGAPDTQYF
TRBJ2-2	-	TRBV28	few	TGTGCCAGCAGTAAGACGACCGGGGAGCTGTTTTTT	CASSKTTGELFF
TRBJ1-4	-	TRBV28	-	TGTGCCAGCAGGGACAGATCATGGGAAAAACTGTTTTTT	CASRDRSWEKLFF
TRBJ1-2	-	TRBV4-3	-	TGCGCCAGCAGCCAAGATTCCGGGGCTGGCTATGGCTACACCTTC	CASSQDSGAGYGYTF